The clone carrying this TCR beta chain has just a few counts. What it binds is unknown. This CDR3 region has 13 residues. Trimming shortened V by 2 bases and J by 5 bases, and 8 bases separated the two germline ends. Germline CDR1 reads SGHTA; CDR2 reads FQGNSA. This sample was taken from a study of naive and memory T cell subsets. Study-level findings and limits: Over 95% of naive TCR sequences appeared only once after error correction, unlike memory subsets. Between naive and memory subsets, TCR abundance power law exponents differed. A few larger clonotypes appeared in naive repertoires, especially CD8, possibly memory cells re-expressing CD45RA.

The beta constant-region primer was an equimolar mix of two oligonucleotides covering TRBC1 and TRBC2. The cDNA 3' end received a ligated single-stranded oligonucleotide carrying the SP2 primer and a 12-nucleotide UMI. MiXCR, applied by TCRdb to the UMI-ligation and nested PCR reads, yields one record per CDR3 protein. The sample consists of some 150,000 distinct CDR3 sequences, about a sixth of them appearing once. The receptor's source is a human donor in good health. This chain links TRBV7-2 with TRBJ2-3; TRBD1 is a possible D gene (6 bases). Input material: naive CD4+ T cells from blood. CDR3 residues: CASSLRTEDTQYF. DNA for the CDR3: TGTGCCAGCAGCTTAAGGACAGAAGATACGCAGTATTTT.